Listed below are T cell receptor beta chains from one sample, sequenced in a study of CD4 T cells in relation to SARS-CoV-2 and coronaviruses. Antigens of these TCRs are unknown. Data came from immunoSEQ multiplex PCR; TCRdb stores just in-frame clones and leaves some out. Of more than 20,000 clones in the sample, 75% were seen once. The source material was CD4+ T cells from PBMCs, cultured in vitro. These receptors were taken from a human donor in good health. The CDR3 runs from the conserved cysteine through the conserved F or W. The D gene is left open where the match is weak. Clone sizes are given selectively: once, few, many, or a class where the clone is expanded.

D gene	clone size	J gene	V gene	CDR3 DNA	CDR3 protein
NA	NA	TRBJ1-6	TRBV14	TGTGCCAGCAGCCCGGGGGGATATAATTCACCCCTCCACTTT	CASSPGGYNSPLHF
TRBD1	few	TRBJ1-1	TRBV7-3	TGTGCCAGCGCTAGGGACAGCGACACTGAAGCTTTCTTT	CASARDSDTEAFF
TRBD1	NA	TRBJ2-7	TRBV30	TGTGCCTGGAGTCTAGGGACAGTGACCTACGAGCAGTACTTC	CAWSLGTVTYEQYF
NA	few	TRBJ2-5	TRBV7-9	TGTGCCAGCCGGGGTAGGGAGGCGGGACAAGAGACCCAGTACTTC	CASRGREAGQETQYF
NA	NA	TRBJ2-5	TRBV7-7	TGTGCCAGCAGCCCCCTTATGGGGGACGCCCAAGAGACCCAGTACTTC	CASSPLMGDAQETQYF
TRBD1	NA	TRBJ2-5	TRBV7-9	TGTGCCAGCAGCTTAGGTCGTACGACAGGGGAGCAAGAGACCCAGTACTTC	CASSLGRTTGEQETQYF
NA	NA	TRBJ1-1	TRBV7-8	TGTGCCAGCAGCTTAACCCTGTCGAACACTGAAGCTTTCTTT	CASSLTLSNTEAFF
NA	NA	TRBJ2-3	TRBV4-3	TGCGCCAGCAGCCTCTCGGGCAGCGCGAACACAGATACGCAGTATTTT	CASSLSGSANTDTQYF
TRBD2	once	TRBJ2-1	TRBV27	TGTGCCAGCAGTCAAACTAGCGGGGCACTCAATGAGCAGTTCTTC	CASSQTSGALNEQFF
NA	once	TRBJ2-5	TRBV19	TGTGCCAGTAGCCTGTCAGGGAGAAAAGAGACCCAGTACTTC	CASSLSGRKETQYF
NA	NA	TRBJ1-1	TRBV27	TGTGCCAGCAGTTTGAGGGCCAGGCCGAACACTGAAGCTTTCTTT	CASSLRARPNTEAFF
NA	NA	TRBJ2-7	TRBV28	TGTGCCAGCACCCTAGTCCGGGGAATGCGGTACGAGCAGTACTTC	CASTLVRGMRYEQYF
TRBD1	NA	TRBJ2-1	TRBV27	TGTGCCAGCAGTTTACAAATCCACCCAGGGGGCTCCTACAATGAGCAGTTCTTC	CASSLQIHPGGSYNEQFF
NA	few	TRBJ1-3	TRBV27	TGTGCCAGCAGTGCCTTGGGGAGAGGAAACACCATATATTTT	CASSALGRGNTIYF
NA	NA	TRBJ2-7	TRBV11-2	TGTGCCAGCAGCGTAGAGACTTCCGGCGAGCAGTACTTC	CASSVETSGEQYF